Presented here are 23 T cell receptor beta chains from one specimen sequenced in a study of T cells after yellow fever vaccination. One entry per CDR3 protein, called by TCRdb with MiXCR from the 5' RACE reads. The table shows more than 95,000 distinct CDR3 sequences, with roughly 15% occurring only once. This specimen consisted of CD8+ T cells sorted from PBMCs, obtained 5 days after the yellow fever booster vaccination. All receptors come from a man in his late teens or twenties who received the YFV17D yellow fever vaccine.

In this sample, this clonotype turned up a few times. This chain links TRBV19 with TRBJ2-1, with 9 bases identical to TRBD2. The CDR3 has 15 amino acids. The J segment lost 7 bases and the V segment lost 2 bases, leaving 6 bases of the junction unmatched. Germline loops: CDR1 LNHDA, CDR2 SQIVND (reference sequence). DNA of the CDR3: TGTGCCAGTAGTATAATGGCGGGGGGGACAAATGAGCAGTTCTTC. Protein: CASSIMAGGTNEQFF.

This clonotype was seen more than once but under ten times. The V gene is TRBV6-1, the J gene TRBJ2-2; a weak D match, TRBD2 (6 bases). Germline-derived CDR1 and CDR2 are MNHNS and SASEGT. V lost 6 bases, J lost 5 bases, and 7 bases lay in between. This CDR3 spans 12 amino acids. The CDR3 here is CASRGGTGELFF. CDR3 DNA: TGTGCCAGCAGGGGGGGTACCGGGGAGCTGTTTTTT.

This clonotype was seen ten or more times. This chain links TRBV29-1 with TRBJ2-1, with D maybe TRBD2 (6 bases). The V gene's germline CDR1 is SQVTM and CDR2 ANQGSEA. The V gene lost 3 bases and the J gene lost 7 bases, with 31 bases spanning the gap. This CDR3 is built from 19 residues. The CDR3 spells CSVDNPGPPGPRGRNEQFF. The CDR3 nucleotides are TGCAGCGTTGATAATCCGGGACCTCCGGGACCTCGGGGGAGGAATGAGCAGTTCTTC.

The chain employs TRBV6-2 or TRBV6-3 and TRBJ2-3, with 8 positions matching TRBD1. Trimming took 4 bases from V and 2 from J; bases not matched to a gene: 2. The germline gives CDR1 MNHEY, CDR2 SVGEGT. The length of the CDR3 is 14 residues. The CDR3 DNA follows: TGTGCCAGCAGTTTGGGACAGGCCACAGATACGCAGTATTTT. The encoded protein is CASSLGQATDTQYF.

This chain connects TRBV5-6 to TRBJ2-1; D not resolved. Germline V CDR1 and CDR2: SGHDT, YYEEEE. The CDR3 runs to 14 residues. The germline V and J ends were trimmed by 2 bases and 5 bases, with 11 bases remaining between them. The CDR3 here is CASSFGQPNNEQFF. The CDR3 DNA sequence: TGTGCCAGCAGCTTTGGGCAGCCGAACAATGAGCAGTTCTTC.

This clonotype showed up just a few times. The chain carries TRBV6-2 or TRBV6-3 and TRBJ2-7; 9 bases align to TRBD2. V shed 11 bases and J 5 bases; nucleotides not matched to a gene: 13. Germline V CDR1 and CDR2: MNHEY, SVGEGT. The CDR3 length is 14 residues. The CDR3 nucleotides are TGTGCCGGGAGTAGCGGGGGCCGTATCAACGAGCAGTACTTC. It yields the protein CAGSSGGRINEQYF.

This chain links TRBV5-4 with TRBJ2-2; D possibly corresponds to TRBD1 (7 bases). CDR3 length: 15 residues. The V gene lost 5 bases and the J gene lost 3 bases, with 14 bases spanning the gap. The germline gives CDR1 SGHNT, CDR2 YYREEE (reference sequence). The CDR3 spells CASRGGGTDTGELFF. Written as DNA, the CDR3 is TGTGCCAGCAGGGGAGGAGGGACAGACACCGGGGAGCTGTTTTTT. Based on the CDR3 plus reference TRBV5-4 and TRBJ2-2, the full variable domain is ETGVTQSPTHLIKTRGQQVTLRCSSQSGHNTVSWYQQALGQGPQFIFQYYREEENGRGNFPPRFSGLQFPNYSSELNVNALELDDSALYLCASRGGGTDTGELFFGEGSRLTVL.

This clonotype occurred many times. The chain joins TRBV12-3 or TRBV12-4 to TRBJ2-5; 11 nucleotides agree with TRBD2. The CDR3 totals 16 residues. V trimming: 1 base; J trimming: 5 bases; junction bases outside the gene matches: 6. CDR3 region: CASSLGSGGDWETQYF. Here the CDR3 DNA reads TGTGCCAGCAGTTTAGGTAGCGGGGGGGACTGGGAGACCCAGTACTTC.

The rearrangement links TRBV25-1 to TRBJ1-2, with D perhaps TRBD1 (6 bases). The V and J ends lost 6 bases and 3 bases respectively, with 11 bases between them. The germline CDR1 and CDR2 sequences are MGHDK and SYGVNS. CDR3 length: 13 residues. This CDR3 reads CASRPQGYYGYTF. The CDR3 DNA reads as TGTGCCAGCAGGCCACAGGGCTACTATGGCTACACCTTC.

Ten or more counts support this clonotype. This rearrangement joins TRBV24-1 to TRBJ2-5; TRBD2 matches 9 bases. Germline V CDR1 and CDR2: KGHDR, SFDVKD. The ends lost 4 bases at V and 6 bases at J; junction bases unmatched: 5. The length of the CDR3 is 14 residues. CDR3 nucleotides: TGTGCCACCAGTGACTCGGGACTAGCAAAGACCCAGTACTTC. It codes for CATSDSGLAKTQYF.

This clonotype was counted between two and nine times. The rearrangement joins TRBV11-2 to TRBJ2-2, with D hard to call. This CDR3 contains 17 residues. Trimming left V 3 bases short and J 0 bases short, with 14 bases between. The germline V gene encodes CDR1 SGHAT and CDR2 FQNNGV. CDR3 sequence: CASSFRTATPNTGELFF. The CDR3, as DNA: TGTGCCAGCAGCTTCCGGACGGCTACACCGAACACCGGGGAGCTGTTTTTT.

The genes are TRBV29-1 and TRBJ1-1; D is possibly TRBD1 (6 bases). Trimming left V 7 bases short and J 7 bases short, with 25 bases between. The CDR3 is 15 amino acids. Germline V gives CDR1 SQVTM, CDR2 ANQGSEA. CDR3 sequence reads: CSGAWAGTRSVEAFF. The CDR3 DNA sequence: TGCAGCGGTGCTTGGGCCGGGACACGTTCGGTTGAAGCTTTCTTT.

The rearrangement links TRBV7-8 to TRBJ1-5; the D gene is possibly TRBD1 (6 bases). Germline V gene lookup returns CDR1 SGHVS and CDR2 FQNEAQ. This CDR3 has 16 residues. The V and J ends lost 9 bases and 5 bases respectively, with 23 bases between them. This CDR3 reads CASSLSQGGFDQPQHF. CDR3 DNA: TGTGCCAGTTCCCTCAGCCAAGGGGGTTTTGATCAGCCCCAGCATTTT.

CDR3 protein: CASSTPLARYEQYF. The CDR3 DNA sequence: TGTGCCAGCAGTACGCCACTAGCGAGGTACGAGCAGTACTTC. The chain is built from TRBV27 and TRBJ2-7; 7 bases fit TRBD2. J was trimmed by 4 bases and V by 5 bases; bases with no gene match: 8. From germline, CDR1 is MNHEY and CDR2 SMNVEV (reference sequence). The CDR3 has 14 residues.

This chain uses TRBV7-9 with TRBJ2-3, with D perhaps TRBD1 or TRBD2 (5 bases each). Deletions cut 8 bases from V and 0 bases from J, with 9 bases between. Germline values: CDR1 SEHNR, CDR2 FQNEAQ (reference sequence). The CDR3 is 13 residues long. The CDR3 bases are TGTGCCAGCCGAGGGGACAGCACAGATACGCAGTATTTT. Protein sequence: CASRGDSTDTQYF.

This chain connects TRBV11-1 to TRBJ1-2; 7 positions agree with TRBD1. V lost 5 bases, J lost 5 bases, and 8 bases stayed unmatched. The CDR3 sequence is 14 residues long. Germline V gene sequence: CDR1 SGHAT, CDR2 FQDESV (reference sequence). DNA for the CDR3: TGTGCCAGCAGCGCCGAAGACAGGGAGTATGGCTACACCTTC. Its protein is CASSAEDREYGYTF.

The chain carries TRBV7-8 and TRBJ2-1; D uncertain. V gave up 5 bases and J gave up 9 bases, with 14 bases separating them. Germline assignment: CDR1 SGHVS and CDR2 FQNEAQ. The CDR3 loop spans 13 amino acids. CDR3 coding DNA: TGTGCCAGCAGCACCGGGCCCTCGGGTGAGCAGTTCTTC. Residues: CASSTGPSGEQFF.

The CDR3 reads CSVDTGQGAGGYTF. CDR3 sequence (DNA): TGCAGCGTTGATACCGGACAGGGGGCGGGCGGCTACACCTTC. The rearrangement joins TRBV29-1 to TRBJ1-2, with 11 nucleotides matching TRBD1. Germline trimming cut 3 bases from V and 8 bases from J; bases unmatched to any gene: 8. The germline V gene encodes CDR1 SQVTM and CDR2 ANQGSEA. The CDR3 spans 14 residues.

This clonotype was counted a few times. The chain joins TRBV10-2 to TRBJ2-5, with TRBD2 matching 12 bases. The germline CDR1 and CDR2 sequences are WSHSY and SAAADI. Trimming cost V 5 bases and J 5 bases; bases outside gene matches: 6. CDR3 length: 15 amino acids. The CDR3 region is CASSRSSGGAETQYF. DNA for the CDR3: TGCGCCAGCAGTCGGTCTAGCGGGGGGGCGGAGACCCAGTACTTC.

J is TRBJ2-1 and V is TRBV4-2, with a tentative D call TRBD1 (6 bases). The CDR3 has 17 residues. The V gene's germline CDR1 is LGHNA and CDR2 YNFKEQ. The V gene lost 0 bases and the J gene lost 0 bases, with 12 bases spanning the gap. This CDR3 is CASSQEYPGHSYNEQFF. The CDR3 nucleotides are TGTGCCAGCAGCCAAGAATATCCGGGACACTCCTACAATGAGCAGTTCTTC.

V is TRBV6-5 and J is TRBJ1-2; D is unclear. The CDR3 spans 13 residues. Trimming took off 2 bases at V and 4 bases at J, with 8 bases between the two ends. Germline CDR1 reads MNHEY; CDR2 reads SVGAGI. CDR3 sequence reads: CASSYVSSYGYTF. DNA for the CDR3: TGTGCCAGCAGTTACGTCAGCAGCTATGGCTACACCTTC.

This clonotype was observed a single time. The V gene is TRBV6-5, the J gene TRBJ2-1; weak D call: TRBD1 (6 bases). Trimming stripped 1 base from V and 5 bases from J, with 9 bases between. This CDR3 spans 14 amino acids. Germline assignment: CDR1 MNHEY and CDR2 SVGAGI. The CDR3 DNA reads TGTGCCAGCAGTTACTGGGGGCAGGACAATGAGCAGTTCTTC. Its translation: CASSYWGQDNEQFF.

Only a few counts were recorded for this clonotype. The CDR3 DNA reads TGTGCCAGCAGCTTTTCAGGTTACCAAGAGACCCAGTACTTC. Its protein is CASSFSGYQETQYF. The chain carries TRBV7-2 and TRBJ2-5, with D hard to call. The CDR3 runs 14 residues. CDR1 SGHTA and CDR2 FQGNSA come from the germline V gene. The V end lost 3 bases, the J end lost 0 bases, and 8 bases lay between the germline ends. The whole variable domain, filled in from reference TRBV7-2 and TRBJ2-5, reads GAGVSQSPSNKVTEKGKDVELRCDPISGHTALYWYRQSLGQGLEFLIYFQGNSAPDKSGLPSDRFSAERTGGSVSTLTIQRTQQEDSAVYLCASSFSGYQETQYFGPGTRLLVL.